These 14 T cell receptor beta chains originate from one sample sequenced in a study of cytomegalovirus exposure and HLA in healthy donors. The PCR was carried out with 60 Vbeta primers and 13 Jbeta primers. Only in-frame clones appear in the TCRdb table, and some are missing; sequencing was by immunoSEQ multiplex PCR. The repertoire holds 130,000 to 150,000 clones, around 78% seen once, with about 2.2% in the top ten. The sequenced sample consisted of PBMCs. The receptors here all came from a woman aged 18-29 years in good health and CMV-seropositive.

The chain recombines TRBV4-1 with TRBJ1-1; possible D gene TRBD1, 5 bases. From germline, CDR1 is MGHRA and CDR2 YSYEKL. The CDR3 is 14 amino acids. Trimming cost V 6 bases and J 0 bases, with 11 bases left between them. In DNA, the CDR3 is TGCGCCAGCAGGGTTACAGGTTTGAACACTGAAGCTTTCTTT. Translated, it gives CASRVTGLNTEAFF.

The chain couples TRBV27 to TRBJ1-1; TRBD1 aligns across 9 bases. CDR1 and CDR2 (germline): MNHEY, SMNVEV (reference sequence). V was clipped by 3 bases and J by 5 bases; unmatched bases: 7. The CDR3 length is 15 residues. CDR3 DNA sequence: TGTGCCAGCAGTTTCAGTGGGACAGGGTATACTGAAGCTTTCTTT. Translation: CASSFSGTGYTEAFF.

The chain employs TRBV6-5 and TRBJ1-2; 9 bases line up with TRBD1. The germline CDR1 and CDR2 sequences are MNHEY and SVGAGI. The CDR3 runs 15 residues. After removal of 5 bases from V and 7 bases from J, the junction contained 11 bases not matched to a gene. As DNA, the CDR3 is TGTGCCAGCAGTCCCTCCGGGACAGGGAGCGGTGGCTACACCTTC. This sequence encodes CASSPSGTGSGGYTF.

This chain connects TRBV19 to TRBJ1-2, with 8 nucleotides matching TRBD1. Germline CDR1 reads LNHDA; CDR2 reads SQIVND (reference sequence). This CDR3 is built from 12 residues. V shed 7 bases, J shed 8 bases, and the junction held 6 bases outside the gene matches. The CDR3 protein is CASKTGQEGYTF. CDR3 coding DNA: TGTGCCAGTAAAACGGGACAGGAGGGCTACACCTTC.

The rearrangement links TRBV6-1 to TRBJ2-1; 11 bases fit TRBD2. This CDR3 is built from 13 residues. Germline CDR1 reads MNHNS; CDR2 reads SASEGT. V trimming: 5 bases; J trimming: 10 bases; junction bases outside the gene matches: 4. CDR3 coding DNA: TGTGCCAGCAGTCGACTAGCGGGGAGCGAGCAGTTCTTC. Translated: CASSRLAGSEQFF.

J is TRBJ1-1 and V is TRBV10-3; TRBD1 matches at 7 bases. The germline V gene encodes CDR1 ENHRY and CDR2 SYGVKD. V shed 0 bases, J shed 4 bases, and the junction held 2 bases outside the gene matches. CDR3 length equals 14 residues. CDR3 nucleotide sequence: TGTGCCATCAGTGAGTCGGCAGGGGGCACTGAAGCTTTCTTT. Amino acid sequence: CAISESAGGTEAFF.

The DNA for the CDR3 is TGTGCCAGCAGCTTAGGGGCCCCTAGCGGGGTTAATCAGCCCCAGCATTTT. This encodes CASSLGAPSGVNQPQHF. This chain connects TRBV7-6 to TRBJ1-5; D gene unclear. V lost 1 base to trimming and J lost 4 bases, with 17 bases between them. There are 17 residues in the CDR3. From germline, CDR1 is SGHVS and CDR2 FNYEAQ.

CDR3 residues: CSVAFGTGVTSGNTIYF. In DNA form, the CDR3 reads TGCAGCGTTGCCTTTGGGACAGGAGTAACCTCTGGAAACACCATATATTTT. The V and J genes are TRBV29-1 and TRBJ1-3; the match to TRBD1 covers 8 bases. Germline values: CDR1 SQVTM, CDR2 ANQGSEA. This CDR3 is 17 amino acids long. V was clipped by 4 bases and J by 0 bases; unmatched bases: 11.

The chain links TRBV6-5 to TRBJ1-2; D possibly corresponds to TRBD1 (5 bases). From germline, CDR1 is MNHEY and CDR2 SVGAGI. Trimming shortened V by 6 bases and J by 8 bases, and 16 bases separated the two germline ends. There are 13 residues in the CDR3. As DNA, the CDR3 is TGTGCCAGCAGGCGGGGACTGCCTAGCGGCTACACCTTC. Protein sequence: CASRRGLPSGYTF.

V usage is TRBV5-1 and J usage is TRBJ2-1; TRBD2 aligns across 8 bases. The V and J ends lost 3 bases and 0 bases, in that order; junction bases with no gene match: 5. Germline V gene data show CDR1 as SGHRS and CDR2 as YFSETQ. CDR3 length: 16 amino acids. The CDR3 reads CASSSTSGSSYNEQFF. CDR3 DNA: TGCGCCAGCAGCTCAACTAGCGGAAGCTCCTACAATGAGCAGTTCTTC.

This clone was found once. The chain recombines TRBV6-6 with TRBJ1-1, with D tentatively TRBD1 (5 bases). The CDR3 is 15 amino acids. Trimming took off 2 bases at V and 4 bases at J, with 14 bases between the two ends. Germline-derived CDR1 and CDR2 are MNHNY and SVGAGI (reference sequence). CDR3 region: CASSYRGGDGTEAFF. CDR3 DNA sequence: TGTGCCAGCAGTTACCGGGGGGGAGATGGCACTGAAGCTTTCTTT.

The V call is TRBV5-1, the J call TRBJ2-1, with a tentative D call TRBD2 (5 bases). This CDR3 region has 13 residues. Germline values: CDR1 SGHRS, CDR2 YFSETQ. V shed 2 bases and J shed 8 bases, with 11 bases lying between them. The CDR3 spells CASSLTLGDEQFF. The CDR3 coding sequence is TGCGCCAGCAGCTTAACACTAGGCGATGAGCAGTTCTTC.

The J gene is TRBJ2-7, the V gene TRBV28; TRBD1 might be the D (6 bases). The length of the CDR3 is 15 residues. The germline CDR1 and CDR2 sequences are MDHEN and SYDVKM. V gave up 2 bases and J gave up 4 bases, with 15 bases separating them. CDR3 residues: CASSLRIRGWYEQYF. CDR3 sequence (DNA): TGTGCCAGCAGTTTACGTATCAGGGGATGGTACGAGCAGTACTTC.

The table lists this clone with a count of one. The J gene is TRBJ2-3, the V gene TRBV6-6, with D perhaps matching TRBD1 (6 bases). Germline loops: CDR1 MNHNY, CDR2 SVGAGI (reference sequence). The CDR3 runs to 12 residues. Trimming took 6 bases from V and 6 from J, leaving 10 bases between them. In DNA, the CDR3 is TGTGCCAGCAGCCTTAGGGGGGATACGCAGTATTTT. Residues: CASSLRGDTQYF.